The sequence of this T cell receptor beta chain was determined in a study of metastatic and nonmetastatic thyroid tumors. For the study at large: Thyroid patients, malignant and benign, had repertoires compared across blood and tumor or nodule tissue. General study points: When malignant thyroid tumors were compared with benign nodules, TCR beta diversity was reportedly significantly higher in the malignant tumors. This held in both blood and tumor samples.

Source study methods: The distant-metastasis classifier for papillary thyroid cancer was built from CDR3 differences across clinicopathological groups. TCRdb re-called clones via MiXCR from the PCR reads. In this record, the V and J calls reflect TCRdb's handling and not the investigators' own analysis. Here the sample spans more than 20,000 clones, around 12% being singletons. After removal of 8 bases from V and 4 bases from J, the junction contained 6 bases not matched to a gene. From germline, CDR1 is MGHRA and CDR2 YSYEKL. The CDR3 sequence is 13 residues long. There are many counts of this clone. The antigen is unknown. Treatment of any kind had been given to no patient before thyroid surgery.

The chain links TRBV4-1 to TRBJ2-3; 7 bases match TRBD2. What was sequenced was blood. The source is a female donor with papillary thyroid cancer or a benign thyroid nodule (not recorded which). Some clones in this sample may be carry-over from other donors' samples. CDR3 loop: CASSTLAADTQYF. In nucleotides, the CDR3 is TGCGCCAGCTCGACCCTAGCGGCAGATACGCAGTATTTT.